The rows below give T cell receptor beta chains drawn from one sample of a study of cytomegalovirus exposure and HLA in healthy donors. Sequenced by immunoSEQ multiplex PCR; TCRdb stores in-frame clones only, minus some. The table has 50,000 to 55,000 clones, about 70% seen once. The specimen sequenced was PBMCs. These receptors came from a woman in her forties or fifties in good health and CMV-seropositive. The CDR3 runs from the conserved cysteine through the conserved F or W. A D gene is named only where the DNA matches it firmly. Only part of the rows carry a size: once, few, many, or a class if the clone is expanded.

CDR3 protein | CDR3 DNA | clone size | V gene | D gene | J gene
CASSSPTSGSTDTQYF | TGTGCCAGCAGCTCACCCACTAGCGGAAGCACAGATACGCAGTATTTT | . | TRBV7-9 | TRBD2 | TRBJ2-3
CASSSLAGTGELFF | TGTGCCAGCAGTTCTCTAGCGGGCACCGGGGAGCTGTTTTTT | . | TRBV27 | TRBD2 | TRBJ2-2
CASSQGSGRPNTGELFF | TGTGCCAGCAGCCAAGGGTCGGGGAGACCGAACACCGGGGAGCTGTTTTTT | . | TRBV4-2 | . | TRBJ2-2
CASSPTTGTGEAFF | TGTGCCAGCAGCCCGACCACCGGGACAGGGGAAGCTTTCTTT | . | TRBV6-5 | TRBD1 | TRBJ1-1
CASSLGGGGTDTQYF | TGTGCCAGCAGTTTAGGTGGGGGAGGGACAGATACGCAGTATTTT | . | TRBV28 | TRBD2 | TRBJ2-3
CASKGASRYEQYF | TGTGCCAGCAAGGGGGCTAGTAGGTACGAGCAGTACTTC | . | TRBV2 | TRBD1 | TRBJ2-7
CASSQAYSQDSGGVGAKNIQYF | TGCGCCAGCAGCCAAGCCTACTCACAGGATAGCGGGGGGGTCGGGGCCAAAAACATTCAGTACTTC | . | TRBV4-1 | TRBD2 | TRBJ2-4
CASTPGRGATEAFF | TGTGCCAGCACCCCTGGGAGGGGGGCCACTGAAGCTTTCTTT | . | TRBV5-6 | . | TRBJ1-1
CASSLESGRGREQYF | TGTGCCAGCAGCTTAGAATCGGGGAGGGGACGCGAGCAGTACTTC | . | TRBV7-8 | TRBD2 | TRBJ2-7
CASSPFGGPTEAFF | TGTGCCAGCAGCCCCTTCGGGGGGCCTACTGAAGCTTTCTTT | few | TRBV28 | . | TRBJ1-1
CASSYPFTGVTEAFF | TGTGCCAGTAGTTATCCTTTTACAGGGGTCACTGAAGCTTTCTTT | . | TRBV19 | TRBD1 | TRBJ1-1
CAWSFFGSEQYF | TGTGCCTGGAGTTTCTTCGGGAGCGAGCAGTACTTC | . | TRBV30 | . | TRBJ2-7
CASSEEGGAANIQYF | TGTGCCAGCAGTGAAGAGGGGGGGGCGGCAAACATTCAGTACTTC | once | TRBV2 | . | TRBJ2-4
CASGLGGQETQYF | TGTGCTAGTGGTTTGGGAGGCCAAGAGACCCAGTACTTC | . | TRBV12-5 | . | TRBJ2-5
CASSHPGLAGGREQFF | TGCGCCAGCAGCCACCCGGGACTAGCGGGAGGTAGGGAGCAGTTCTTC | . | TRBV4-1 | TRBD2 | TRBJ2-1
CASSPGGSTYEQYF | TGTGCCAGCAGCCCAGGGGGGTCCACCTACGAGCAGTACTTC | . | TRBV7-2 | . | TRBJ2-7
CASSDTYNQPQHF | TGTGCCAGCAGTGACACCTACAATCAGCCCCAGCATTTT | . | TRBV7-2 | . | TRBJ1-5
CASSLGGLAVYNEQFF | TGTGCCAGCAGCTTAGGCGGGCTAGCGGTCTACAATGAGCAGTTCTTC | . | TRBV11-1 | TRBD2 | TRBJ2-1
CASSFGTGPYEQYF | TGTGCCAGCAGTTTTGGGACAGGCCCCTACGAGCAGTACTTC | . | TRBV6-5 | TRBD1 | TRBJ2-7
CAWSVGIDWSNYGYTF | TGTGCCTGGAGTGTAGGAATAGACTGGAGTAACTATGGCTACACCTTC | . | TRBV30 | . | TRBJ1-2
CASSPEWLRTGHGYTF | TGCGCCAGCAGCCCAGAATGGTTGCGGACAGGGCATGGCTACACCTTC | . | TRBV4-3 | TRBD1 | TRBJ1-2
CASSLARSTGELFF | TGCGCCAGCAGCTTGGCCAGATCTACCGGGGAGCTGTTTTTT | once | TRBV5-1 | . | TRBJ2-2
CASSSLTLTAAGNTIYF | TGTGCCAGCAGTTCCCTCACCCTCACAGCTGCTGGAAACACCATATATTTT | . | TRBV28 | . | TRBJ1-3
CASSLGGGGLPEAFF | TGTGCCAGCAGTTTAGGAGGGGGCGGTCTCCCGGAAGCTTTCTTT | few | TRBV27 | TRBD1 | TRBJ1-1
CASTLTSGSPQYF | TGTGCCAGCACCTTGACTAGCGGAAGTCCCCAGTACTTC | . | TRBV7-2 | TRBD2 | TRBJ2-7
CATSAGMGLAGGEQYF | TGTGCCACCAGCGCAGGCATGGGGCTAGCGGGAGGCGAGCAGTACTTC | . | TRBV15 | TRBD2 | TRBJ2-7
CASSSPASGRRGTQYF | TGTGCCAGCAGCTCCCCCGCTAGCGGGAGGAGGGGGACCCAGTACTTC | . | TRBV5-4 | TRBD2 | TRBJ2-5
CASSFREGVMYEQYF | TGTGCCAGCAGTTTCAGGGAGGGCGTAATGTACGAGCAGTACTTC | . | TRBV28 | TRBD2 | TRBJ2-7